This T cell receptor (beta chain) came from a study of blood T cell repertoires in COVID-19. For the study at large: The United States, Italy and Spain provided the acute and convalescent COVID-19 samples.

Authors' processing steps: Estimated nucleated cell counts came from reference gene primer amplification. Produced via immunoSEQ multiplex PCR; TCRdb's table is partial and in-frame only. The V and J calls and clone size were taken over from that table, and D and trimming were inferred from the DNA. The sample holds tens of thousands of clones, approximately 90% seen once. This clone showed up just once. The CDR3 totals 15 residues. Trimming at V came to 0 bases and at J to 0 bases, leaving 3 bases not matched to a gene. Germline lookup yields CDR1 SGHDT and CDR2 YYEEEE. Input material: peripheral blood. V is TRBV5-6 and J is TRBJ2-7, with 7 bases that match TRBD1. The sequence came from a human donor in a cohort sampled during active COVID-19. In DNA, the CDR3 is TGTGCCAGCAGCTTGGGGGACAGTTACTCCTACGAGCAGTACTTC. Translating it yields CASSLGDSYSYEQYF.